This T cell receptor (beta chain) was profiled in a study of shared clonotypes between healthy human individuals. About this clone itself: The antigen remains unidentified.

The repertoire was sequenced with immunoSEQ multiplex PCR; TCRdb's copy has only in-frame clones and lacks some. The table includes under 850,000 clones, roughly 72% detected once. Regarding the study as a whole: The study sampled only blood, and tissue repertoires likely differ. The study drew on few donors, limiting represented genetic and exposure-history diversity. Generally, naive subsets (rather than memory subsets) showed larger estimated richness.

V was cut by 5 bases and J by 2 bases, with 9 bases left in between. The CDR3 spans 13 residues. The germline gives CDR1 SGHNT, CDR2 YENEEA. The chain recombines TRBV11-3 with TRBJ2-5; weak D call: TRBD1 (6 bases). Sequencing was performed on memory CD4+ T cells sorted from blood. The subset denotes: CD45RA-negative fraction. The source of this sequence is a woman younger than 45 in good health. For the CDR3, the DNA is TGTGCCAGCAGCCCAGGACAGCAAGAGACCCAGTACTTC. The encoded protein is CASSPGQQETQYF.